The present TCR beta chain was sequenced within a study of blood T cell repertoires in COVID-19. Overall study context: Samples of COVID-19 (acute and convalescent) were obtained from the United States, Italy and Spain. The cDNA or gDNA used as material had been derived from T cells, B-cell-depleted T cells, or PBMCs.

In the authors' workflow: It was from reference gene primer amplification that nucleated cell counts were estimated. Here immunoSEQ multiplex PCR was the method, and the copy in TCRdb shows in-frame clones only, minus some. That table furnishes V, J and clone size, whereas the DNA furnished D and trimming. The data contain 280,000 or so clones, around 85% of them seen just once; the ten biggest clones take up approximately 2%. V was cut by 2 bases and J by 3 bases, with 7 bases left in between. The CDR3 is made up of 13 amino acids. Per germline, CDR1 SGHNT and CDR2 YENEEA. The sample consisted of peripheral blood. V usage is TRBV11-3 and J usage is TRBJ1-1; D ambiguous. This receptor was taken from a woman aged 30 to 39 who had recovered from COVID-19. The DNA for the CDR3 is TGTGCCAGCAGCTTATATAGTTACACTGAAGCTTTCTTT. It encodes CASSLYSYTEAFF.